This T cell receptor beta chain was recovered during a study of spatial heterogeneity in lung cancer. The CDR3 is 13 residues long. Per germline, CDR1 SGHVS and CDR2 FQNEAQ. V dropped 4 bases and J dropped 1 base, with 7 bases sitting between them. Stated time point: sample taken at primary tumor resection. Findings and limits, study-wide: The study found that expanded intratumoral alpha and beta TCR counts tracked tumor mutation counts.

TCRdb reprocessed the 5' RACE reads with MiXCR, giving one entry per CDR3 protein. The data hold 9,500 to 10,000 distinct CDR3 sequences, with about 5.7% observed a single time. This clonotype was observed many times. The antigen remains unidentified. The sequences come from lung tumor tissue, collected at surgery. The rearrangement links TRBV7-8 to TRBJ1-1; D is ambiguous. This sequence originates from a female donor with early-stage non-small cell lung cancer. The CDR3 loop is CASSSQGNTEAFF. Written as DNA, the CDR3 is TGTGCCAGCAGCTCCCAAGGGAACACTGAAGCTTTCTTT.